These T cell receptor beta chains were read from a single sample in a study of cytomegalovirus exposure and HLA in healthy donors. The data were produced by immunoSEQ multiplex PCR, yet TCRdb's version contains in-frame clones alone and is incomplete. The data show around 110,000 clones, approximately 81% seen once. The sequencing input was PBMCs. These receptors were taken from a man under 40 in good health and CMV-seronegative. Both conserved end residues are part of each CDR3. The D gene is left open where the match is weak. Only some rows state a clone size, as once, few, many or a class for expanded clones.

>few|TRBV20-1|.|TRBJ2-1
CSAREDEQFF
TGCAGTGCTAGGGAGGATGAGCAGTTCTTC
>.|TRBV2|TRBD1|TRBJ2-5
CASSTTGQGLGETQYF
TGTGCCAGCAGTACTACCGGACAGGGGTTAGGGGAGACCCAGTACTTC
>.|TRBV14|.|TRBJ2-5
CASSQVGGYQETQYF
TGTGCCAGCAGCCAAGTTGGGGGGTACCAAGAGACCCAGTACTTC
>.|TRBV6-1|TRBD1|TRBJ2-7
CASRARGQGTEQYF
TGTGCCAGCAGGGCGCGCGGACAGGGAACCGAGCAGTACTTC
>once|TRBV11-2|TRBD2|TRBJ2-7
CASSLVAGDVYEQYF
TGTGCCAGCAGCTTAGTAGCGGGAGACGTTTACGAGCAGTACTTC
>.|TRBV11-1|TRBD2|TRBJ2-1
CASSRGGIYNEQFF
TGTGCCAGCAGCCGGGGGGGGATCTACAATGAGCAGTTCTTC
>.|TRBV10-3|.|TRBJ2-1
CAINPGGAWEQFF
TGTGCCATCAACCCCGGGGGTGCATGGGAGCAGTTCTTC
>.|TRBV29-1|.|TRBJ1-2
CSVVSRGYYGYTF
TGCAGCGTTGTAAGCCGGGGATACTATGGCTACACCTTC
>.|TRBV10-1|.|TRBJ1-2
CASSPGGGRINF
TGCGCCAGCAGCCCCGGCGGAGGCAGGATTAACTTC
>.|TRBV5-1|.|TRBJ2-3
CASSIPGSTDTQYF
TGCGCCAGCAGCATTCCGGGGAGCACAGATACGCAGTATTTT
>once|TRBV19|.|TRBJ2-7
CASSPGTRGLNEQYF
TGTGCCAGTAGCCCGGGGACGCGGGGCCTCAACGAGCAGTACTTC
>.|TRBV5-6|.|TRBJ1-5
CASSSQAGSQHF
TGTGCCAGCAGCTCCCAGGCTGGGTCCCAGCATTTT
>.|TRBV4-1|.|TRBJ1-5
CASSPGGRAGQPQHF
TGCGCCAGCAGCCCTGGGGGCAGGGCCGGACAGCCCCAGCATTTT